The sequence of this T cell receptor (beta chain) was determined in a study of identical twins. TCRdb reanalysed the 5' RACE reads using MiXCR and keeps one entry per CDR3 protein. The data show under 900,000 distinct CDR3 sequences, about 12% seen once. The CDR3 is made up of 14 amino acids. V was clipped by 5 bases and J by 4 bases; unmatched bases: 6. This clonotype was found many times. These same records also appear under a second study, on yellow fever vaccine responses in identical twins.

The sequencing sample was made of PBMCs. The chain employs TRBV12-3 or TRBV12-4 and TRBJ1-2; 8 bases agree with TRBD1. This TCR was sampled from a woman in her late teens or twenties in good health. The CDR3 DNA is TGTGCCAGCAGTCTACAGGGGGATCGCTATGGCTACACCTTC. Protein: CASSLQGDRYGYTF.